This TCR beta chain emerged from a study of blood T cells in healthy people across ages. Study findings and constraints: Roughly linear declines in TCR beta diversity per million T cells occurred with age.

This clonotype showed up just a few times. Its antigen is still unknown. A J-beta primer mix and a sample-barcoded 5' primer were used in a second PCR of about 6 to 12 cycles. TCRdb used MiXCR to reprocess the 5' RACE reads, holding one entry per CDR3 protein. This sample has approximately 1.5 million distinct CDR3 sequences; around 40% occur once, and the top ten carry about 4%. Samples each yielded at least 5 micrograms of total RNA. Germline lookup yields CDR1 SGHAT and CDR2 FQNNGV. This CDR3 spans 13 amino acids. Trimming stripped 1 base from V and 6 bases from J, with 8 bases between. The receptor comes from a woman in her late teens or twenties in good health. Sequencing was carried out using blood. The V call is TRBV11-2, the J call TRBJ2-3; no clear D gene. In nucleotides, the CDR3 is TGTGCCAGCAGCTTAGTCATGACGGATACGCAGTATTTT. Translating it yields CASSLVMTDTQYF.